The 13 T cell receptor beta chains below all came from one sample that was sequenced in a study of cytomegalovirus exposure and HLA in healthy donors. The PCR had 60 Vbeta and 13 Jbeta primers. Data came from immunoSEQ multiplex PCR; TCRdb stores just in-frame clones and leaves some out. This table has some 45,000 clones, 70% to 80% appearing once. The source material was PBMCs. Receptor source: a woman in her 30s in good health and CMV-seronegative.

This sequence joins TRBV28 and TRBJ2-1; D may be TRBD1 (6 bases). This CDR3 region has 12 residues. V was trimmed by 6 bases and J by 8 bases, leaving 11 bases between them. Germline V gene lookup returns CDR1 MDHEN and CDR2 SYDVKM. The DNA of the CDR3 is TGTGCCAGCAGCCAGGGGCCTCATGAGCAGTTCTTC. It codes for CASSQGPHEQFF.

The rearrangement uses TRBV27 and TRBJ2-1, with D perhaps TRBD1 (5 bases). From germline, CDR1 is MNHEY and CDR2 SMNVEV (reference sequence). This CDR3 is built from 15 residues. V was trimmed by 0 bases and J by 8 bases, leaving 14 bases between them. The CDR3 reads CASSLSWQGFDEQFF. CDR3 DNA sequence: TGTGCCAGCAGTTTATCTTGGCAGGGTTTTGATGAGCAGTTCTTC.

The chain links TRBV30 to TRBJ1-1; 8 bases are shared with TRBD1. V gave up 7 bases and J gave up 6 bases; unmatched junction bases: 7. The CDR3 loop spans 12 amino acids. Germline values: CDR1 GTSNPN, CDR2 SVGIG (reference sequence). The CDR3: CASLGRGPEAFF. For the CDR3, the DNA is TGTGCCTCCCTCGGCAGGGGGCCTGAAGCTTTCTTT.

The J gene is TRBJ1-1, the V gene TRBV30, with 8 bases identical to TRBD1. The CDR3 is 14 amino acids. Germline CDR1 GTSNPN, CDR2 SVGIG (reference sequence). J lost 2 bases, V lost 0 bases, and 2 bases had no gene match. The CDR3 loop is CAWSVPGGNTEAFF. The CDR3 DNA follows: TGTGCCTGGAGTGTACCAGGGGGCAACACTGAAGCTTTCTTT.

The rearrangement links TRBV6-6 to TRBJ2-5; a weak D match, TRBD2 (6 bases). This CDR3 region has 13 residues. The V end was cut by 6 bases, the J end by 5 bases, with 13 bases between. CDR1 and CDR2 from the germline V gene are MNHNY and SVGAGI (reference sequence). CDR3 loop: CASSSWGTETQYF. CDR3 coding DNA: TGTGCCAGCAGCTCGTGGGGGACTGAGACCCAGTACTTC.

V gene TRBV2 combines with J gene TRBJ2-7; TRBD2 is a possible D gene (7 bases). Trimming stripped 6 bases from V and 6 bases from J, with 21 bases between. CDR1 is SNHLY and CDR2 is FYNNEI in the germline V gene. There are 15 residues in the CDR3. CDR3 protein: CASRERTVGLREQYF. The CDR3 DNA reads as TGTGCCAGCAGAGAGAGGACAGTGGGACTACGCGAGCAGTACTTC.

In its sample, this clone was seen a few times. This chain uses TRBV30 with TRBJ2-5, with 7 bases that match TRBD2. V shed 5 bases and J 3 bases; nucleotides not matched to a gene: 15. The CDR3 loop spans 16 amino acids. Germline V gene sequence: CDR1 GTSNPN, CDR2 SVGIG (reference sequence). CDR3: CAWVPGVRAGEETQYF. The CDR3 DNA sequence: TGTGCCTGGGTTCCCGGGGTTAGGGCGGGGGAAGAGACCCAGTACTTC.

On this clone: Other DNA sequences in the sample encode the same CDR3. The chain employs TRBV7-3 and TRBJ2-1; TRBD2 might be the D (5 bases). The V gene lost 5 bases and the J gene lost 4 bases, with 12 bases spanning the gap. Germline V CDR1 and CDR2: SGHTA, FQGTGA. The CDR3 is 14 residues long. CDR3 sequence: CASSPPGSYNEQFF. CDR3 DNA sequence: TGTGCCAGCAGCCCGCCGGGGTCTTACAATGAGCAGTTCTTC.

The chain uses TRBV6-5 and TRBJ2-7, with D possibly matching TRBD1 (5 bases). With 7 bases removed from V and 4 bases from J, the gap between germline ends came to 11 bases. CDR1 is MNHEY, CDR2 SVGAGI, per germline. This CDR3 spans 12 amino acids. The CDR3 is CASTGNGYEQYF. For the CDR3, the DNA is TGTGCCAGCACAGGGAATGGATACGAGCAGTACTTC.

DNA of the CDR3: TGTGCCAGCAGCTCGTCAGAGACCCAGTACTTC. Translation: CASSSSETQYF. The chain couples TRBV5-6 to TRBJ2-5; D remains unclear. Per the germline V gene, CDR1 is SGHDT and CDR2 is YYEEEE. The CDR3 loop spans 11 amino acids. Between the trimmed V and J ends, which lost 3 bases and 4 bases, there was a span of 4 bases.

This chain uses TRBV5-6 with TRBJ2-3; D not certain. Per germline, CDR1 SGHDT and CDR2 YYEEEE. V was shortened by 3 bases and J by 0 bases, with 8 bases between the two germline ends. This CDR3 region has 14 residues. CDR3 DNA: TGTGCCAGCAGCTCATTACGGAGCACAGATACGCAGTATTTT. It translates to CASSSLRSTDTQYF.

The genes are TRBV2 and TRBJ1-1, with D tentatively TRBD1 (5 bases). The CDR3 loop spans 14 amino acids. Germline V gives CDR1 SNHLY, CDR2 FYNNEI. V was shortened by 3 bases and J by 0 bases, with 8 bases between the two germline ends. The CDR3 loop reads CASSEGRMNTEAFF. The CDR3 coding sequence is TGTGCCAGCAGTGAGGGGCGGATGAACACTGAAGCTTTCTTT.

This clone was seen once. J is TRBJ2-3 and V is TRBV30, with a possible D match to TRBD1 (5 bases). With 5 bases removed from V and 2 bases from J, the gap between germline ends came to 11 bases. The CDR3 runs to 13 residues. Germline lookup yields CDR1 GTSNPN and CDR2 SVGIG (reference sequence). CDR3 bases: TGTGCCTGGGAAGACAGAATCACAGATACGCAGTATTTT. It yields the protein CAWEDRITDTQYF.